The 18 T cell receptor beta chains listed next were all sequenced from one sample in a study of blood T cell repertoires in COVID-19. Method: immunoSEQ multiplex PCR; TCRdb's copy keeps in-frame clones and lacks some. This table has roughly 200,000 clones, around 83% appearing once. Sequenced sample: peripheral blood. These receptors all stem from a woman over 75 with acute or convalescent COVID-19.

The chain links TRBV19 to TRBJ2-2; 9 positions match TRBD2. Germline V gene sequence: CDR1 LNHDA, CDR2 SQIVND (reference sequence). CDR3 length: 14 amino acids. V shed 6 bases and J 5 bases; nucleotides not matched to a gene: 4. CDR3 region: CASRGGRGTGELFF. The DNA of the CDR3 is TGTGCCAGTAGAGGCGGGAGGGGAACCGGGGAGCTGTTTTTT.

Only one count was recorded for this clone. The chain combines TRBV6-5 with TRBJ1-6; D ambiguous. This CDR3 region has 15 residues. CDR1 and CDR2 (germline): MNHEY, SVGAGI. V lost 7 bases to trimming and J lost 10 bases, with 20 bases between them. The CDR3 DNA reads as TGTGCCAGCACCCCCGAGGGATGGGCCGGGTCACCCCTCCACTTT. Protein: CASTPEGWAGSPLHF.

The V gene is TRBV5-4, the J gene TRBJ2-2, with D perhaps matching TRBD1 (5 bases). From germline, CDR1 is SGHNT and CDR2 YYREEE (reference sequence). V lost 4 bases, J lost 1 base, and 11 bases lay in between. CDR3 size: 15 residues. The CDR3 loop is CASSRQRMNTGELFF. The DNA of the CDR3 is TGTGCCAGCAGCCGACAGCGAATGAACACCGGGGAGCTGTTTTTT.

The genes are TRBV28 and TRBJ2-7; 10 nucleotides agree with TRBD2. The CDR3 runs 15 residues. V trimming: 5 bases; J trimming: 3 bases; junction bases outside the gene matches: 7. The germline V gene has CDR1 MDHEN and CDR2 SYDVKM. The CDR3 DNA reads TGTGCCAGCAGTCCCTCGACTAGCGGGTTCTACGAGCAGTACTTC. Translated, it gives CASSPSTSGFYEQYF.

V gene TRBV4-3 combines with J gene TRBJ1-2; possibly TRBD1 for D (5 bases). The V end was cut by 4 bases, the J end by 2 bases, with 14 bases between. Germline V gene data show CDR1 as LGHNA and CDR2 as YSLEER. The CDR3 spans 15 residues. CDR3 sequence reads: CASSLRWGSNYGYTF. CDR3 coding DNA: TGCGCCAGCAGCCTCCGGTGGGGCAGCAACTATGGCTACACCTTC.

The chain combines TRBV19 with TRBJ2-2, with TRBD2 matching over 7 bases. Germline V lookup: CDR1 LNHDA, CDR2 SQIVND (reference sequence). V shed 5 bases, J shed 3 bases, and the junction held 6 bases outside the gene matches. This CDR3 spans 15 amino acids. The CDR3: CASSSAGADTGELFF. CDR3 nucleotide sequence: TGTGCCAGTAGTTCGGCGGGAGCCGACACCGGGGAGCTGTTTTTT.

The CDR3 sequence: CASSLVPQGAGETQYF. The CDR3, as DNA: TGTGCCAGCAGCTTAGTACCCCAGGGGGCTGGAGAGACCCAGTACTTC. The rearrangement joins TRBV7-2 to TRBJ2-5; 8 nucleotides match TRBD1. V gave up 1 base and J gave up 4 bases; unmatched junction bases: 8. This CDR3 is built from 16 residues. Germline loops: CDR1 SGHTA, CDR2 FQGNSA.

V and J are TRBV19 and TRBJ1-2; possibly TRBD1 for D (5 bases). Germline V gene lookup returns CDR1 LNHDA and CDR2 SQIVND (reference sequence). There are 19 residues in the CDR3. V was clipped by 4 bases and J by 5 bases, with 29 bases between them. The CDR3 DNA follows: TGTGCCAGTAGTAGCCATCCTTCTGACAGAAAGTTAGTTCTGTATGGCTACACCTTC. Amino acid sequence: CASSSHPSDRKLVLYGYTF.

This chain connects TRBV19 to TRBJ2-2; TRBD1 aligns across 9 bases. Germline V gene data show CDR1 as LNHDA and CDR2 as SQIVND (reference sequence). Trimming took 7 bases from V and 5 from J; bases not matched to a gene: 5. This CDR3 comprises 14 residues. In DNA, the CDR3 is TGTGCCAGTACCGGGACAGGGTTTACCGGGGAGCTGTTTTTT. This codes for CASTGTGFTGELFF.

The rearrangement links TRBV5-8 to TRBJ1-5; 10 bases fit TRBD1. The V segment lost 3 bases and the J segment 0 bases; nucleotides outside the gene matches: 3. CDR1 is SGHTS and CDR2 is YDEGEE in the germline V gene. CDR3 length equals 16 residues. The CDR3 region is CASSSGTGVSNQPQHF. In DNA form, the CDR3 reads TGTGCCAGCAGCTCCGGGACAGGGGTTAGCAATCAGCCCCAGCATTTT. Full variable domain (missing parts from reference TRBV5-8 and TRBJ1-5): EAGVTQSPTHLIKTRGQQATLRCSPISGHTSVYWYQQALGLGLQFLLWYDEGEERNRGNFPPRFSGRQFPNYSSELNVNALELEDSALYLCASSSGTGVSNQPQHFGDGTRLSIL.

The gene calls are TRBV19 and TRBJ2-7; a possible D gene is TRBD1 (5 bases). V was pared by 7 bases and J by 2 bases, with 15 bases between. The length of the CDR3 is 14 residues. The V gene's germline CDR1 is LNHDA and CDR2 SQIVND (reference sequence). CDR3 DNA sequence: TGTGCCAGTACCCCTACGACAGACCCCTACGAGCAGTACTTC. This translates into CASTPTTDPYEQYF.

This clone was detected only once. The chain uses TRBV3-1 (or the pseudogene TRBV3-2) and TRBJ1-5; D is ambiguous. V was cut by 1 base and J by 4 bases, with 8 bases left in between. The CDR3 is 14 amino acids. Germline lookup yields CDR1 LGHDT and CDR2 YNNKEL (reference sequence). The CDR3 DNA reads TGTGCCAGCAGCCAAGCTAGCGCGAATCAGCCCCAGCATTTT. Translated, it gives CASSQASANQPQHF.

The chain links TRBV19 to TRBJ2-1; D may be TRBD2 (6 bases). In germline, CDR1 is LNHDA, CDR2 SQIVND (reference sequence). The CDR3 extends over 13 amino acids. Trimming stripped 5 bases from V and 10 bases from J, with 15 bases between. CDR3 protein: CASSLSAGREQFF. CDR3 nucleotides: TGTGCCAGTAGTTTAAGCGCGGGGCGGGAGCAGTTCTTC. Full variable domain (outside the CDR3, taken from reference TRBV19 and TRBJ2-1): DGGITQSPKYLFRKEGQNVTLSCEQNLNHDAMYWYRQDPGQGLRLIYYSQIVNDFQKGDIAEGYSVSREKKESFPLTVTSAQKNPTAFYLCASSLSAGREQFFGPGTRLTVL.

The V gene is TRBV5-4, the J gene TRBJ1-1; 7 bases are a match to TRBD1. The CDR3 spans 14 residues. V shed 3 bases, J shed 5 bases, and the junction held 7 bases outside the gene matches. Per the germline V gene, CDR1 is SGHNT and CDR2 is YYREEE (reference sequence). The CDR3 is CASSSQGGRTEAFF. The CDR3 DNA reads TGTGCCAGCAGCTCGCAGGGGGGACGAACTGAAGCTTTCTTT. Using reference TRBV5-4 and TRBJ1-1 for the parts outside the CDR3, the full variable domain is ETGVTQSPTHLIKTRGQQVTLRCSSQSGHNTVSWYQQALGQGPQFIFQYYREEENGRGNFPPRFSGLQFPNYSSELNVNALELDDSALYLCASSSQGGRTEAFFGQGTRLTVV.

The chain has TRBV28 and TRBJ1-4; 7 bases match TRBD1. This CDR3 is 13 amino acids long. Germline V gene lookup returns CDR1 MDHEN and CDR2 SYDVKM. With 4 bases clipped from V and 7 bases from J, the junction kept 3 bases outside the gene matches. CDR3 DNA: TGTGCCAGCAGTTCGGGACAGATTGAAAAACTGTTTTTT. Translated, it gives CASSSGQIEKLFF. The variable domain in full, completed from reference TRBV28 and TRBJ1-4, reads DVKVTQSSRYLVKRTGEKVFLECVQDMDHENMFWYRQDPGLGLRLIYFSYDVKMKEKGDIPEGYSVSREKKERFSLILESASTNQTSMYLCASSSGQIEKLFFGSGTQLSVL.

The V call is TRBV7-2, the J call TRBJ2-1, with 13 bases that match TRBD2. J gave up 8 bases and V 6 bases, and 10 bases lay outside the gene matches. Germline loops: CDR1 SGHTA, CDR2 FQGNSA. The CDR3 totals 16 residues. CDR3 residues: CASRIPLAGGVDEQFF. As DNA, the CDR3 is TGTGCCAGCAGAATACCACTAGCGGGAGGGGTCGATGAGCAGTTCTTC. Complete variable domain (other parts from reference TRBV7-2 and TRBJ2-1): GAGVSQSPSNKVTEKGKDVELRCDPISGHTALYWYRQSLGQGLEFLIYFQGNSAPDKSGLPSDRFSAERTGGSVSTLTIQRTQQEDSAVYLCASRIPLAGGVDEQFFGPGTRLTVL.

The rearrangement links TRBV24-1 to TRBJ2-1, with D perhaps matching TRBD2 (5 bases). Germline CDR1 KGHDR, CDR2 SFDVKD. There are 13 residues in the CDR3. The ends were cut back, 6 bases at V and 8 bases at J, with 13 bases in the middle. For the CDR3, the DNA is TGTGCCACCAGTCGAGGGAGTATTGATGAGCAGTTCTTC. This sequence encodes CATSRGSIDEQFF.

Comments on this clone: One junction end disagrees with the germline gene, perhaps due to a read error. This sequence joins TRBV7-2 and TRBJ2-6; D perhaps matches TRBD1 (5 bases). The CDR3 runs to 18 residues. From germline, CDR1 is SGHTA and CDR2 FQGNSA. The CDR3 is CASSLGSGMLYGANVLTF. The CDR3 coding sequence is TGTGCCAGCAGTTTAGGATCAGGGATGCTCTATGGGGCCAACGTCCTGACTTTC.